Shown below are 20 T cell receptor beta chains from a single sample sequenced in a study of early T cells in non-severe SARS-CoV-2 infection. TCRdb called the 5' RACE reads again in MiXCR, with one record for every CDR3 protein. The sample holds 30,000 to 40,000 distinct CDR3 sequences, 3.5% to 5% seen once. The source material was whole blood. These receptor sequences come from an adult who was a healthcare worker with PCR-confirmed SARS-CoV-2 infection or an uninfected control (not recorded which).

At least ten counts were recorded for this clonotype. This chain links TRBV29-1 with TRBJ2-1, with 13 nucleotides matching TRBD2. V was pared by 7 bases and J by 11 bases, with 11 bases of the junction left unmatched. Germline V gene sequence: CDR1 SQVTM, CDR2 ANQGSEA. There are 14 residues in the CDR3. The CDR3 DNA reads as TGCAGCGCCCAGACTAGCGGGGGGTTGGCGAAGCAGTTCTTC. Amino acids: CSAQTSGGLAKQFF.

This clonotype turned up a few times. The V and J genes are TRBV7-2 and TRBJ2-2, with D possibly being TRBD1 (5 bases). Trimming shortened V by 0 bases and J by 1 base, and 6 bases separated the two germline ends. Germline CDR1 reads SGHTA; CDR2 reads FQGNSA. The CDR3 covers 15 residues. The CDR3 is CASSLAGQNTGELFF. The CDR3 DNA follows: TGTGCCAGCAGCTTAGCAGGACAGAACACCGGGGAGCTGTTTTTT.

This clonotype showed up many times. This chain uses TRBV13 with TRBJ1-1; D gene uncertain. With 5 bases removed from V and 1 base from J, the gap between germline ends came to 5 bases. Germline V gene data show CDR1 as PRHDT and CDR2 as FYEKMQ (reference sequence). CDR3 length equals 12 residues. DNA for the CDR3: TGTGCCAGCAGCCTACAGAACACTGAAGCTTTCTTT. It specifies CASSLQNTEAFF.

This clonotype was detected ten times or more. The chain has TRBV4-1 and TRBJ2-1; no clear D. Trimming left V 1 base short and J 7 bases short, with 5 bases between. The CDR3 contains 12 residues. The germline V gene encodes CDR1 MGHRA and CDR2 YSYEKL. CDR3 in DNA: TGCGCCAGCAGCCAAGGGGGAAATGAGCAGTTCTTC. Encoded protein: CASSQGGNEQFF.

Many counts were recorded for this clonotype. The chain is built from TRBV25-1 and TRBJ2-1; the D gene is possibly TRBD2 (6 bases). With 0 bases removed from V and 7 bases from J, the gap between germline ends came to 19 bases. The V gene's germline CDR1 is MGHDK and CDR2 SYGVNS. The CDR3 is made up of 17 amino acids. The CDR3 here is CASSEYRGGDGLNEQFF. The CDR3 region has the DNA TGTGCCAGCAGTGAATATAGAGGAGGGGACGGATTGAATGAGCAGTTCTTC. The complete variable domain, with remaining parts taken from reference TRBV25-1 and TRBJ2-1, reads EADIYQTPRYLVIGTGKKITLECSQTMGHDKMYWYQQDPGMELHLIHYSYGVNSTEKGDLSSESTVSRIRTEHFPLTLESARPSHTSQYLCASSEYRGGDGLNEQFFGPGTRLTVL.

In this sample, this clonotype turned up a few times. A read error may be the cause here, since a much bigger clone is one base away. The CDR3 here is CATSEAGLAVKQFF. The CDR3 coding sequence is TGTGCCACCAGTGAAGCAGGACTAGCTGTCAAGCAGTTCTTC. The genes are TRBV24-1 and TRBJ2-1, with 8 bases that match TRBD2. CDR3 length equals 14 residues. Germline V gene lookup returns CDR1 KGHDR and CDR2 SFDVKD. The trim removed 4 bases at V and 11 bases at J, leaving 9 bases unmatched.

This clonotype was picked up many times. This chain uses TRBV12-3 or TRBV12-4 with TRBJ2-1; D is perhaps TRBD2 (6 bases). The CDR3 runs 14 residues. V shed 7 bases and J shed 0 bases, with 10 bases lying between them. CDR3 amino acids: CASTHGSSYNEQFF. The CDR3 region has the DNA TGTGCCAGCACCCACGGGAGCTCCTACAATGAGCAGTTCTTC.

This clonotype has a handful of counts. This chain uses TRBV7-9 with TRBJ1-1, with 7 positions matching TRBD1. The ends lost 3 bases at V and 4 bases at J; junction bases unmatched: 8. This CDR3 is built from 15 residues. CDR1 is SEHNR and CDR2 is FQNEAQ in the germline V gene (reference sequence). CDR3 nucleotide sequence: TGTGCCAGCAGCTTGGGACAGACCCGGTCCACTGAAGCTTTCTTT. Residues: CASSLGQTRSTEAFF.

This clonotype was picked up many times. The chain uses TRBV2 and TRBJ2-2, with TRBD2 matching 8 bases. The CDR3 is 15 amino acids. Losses at the gene ends were 7 bases for V and 2 bases for J; bases not matched to a gene: 6. Germline V gene data show CDR1 as SNHLY and CDR2 as FYNNEI. The CDR3 DNA reads TGTGCCAGCACCGGACGGACTAGCAACACCGGGGAGCTGTTTTTT. Its protein is CASTGRTSNTGELFF.

This clonotype was counted ten times or more. In DNA form, the CDR3 reads TGCGCCAGCAGCCGGGCGGGACAGGAAAAACTGTTTTTT. Protein sequence: CASSRAGQEKLFF. The V and J genes are TRBV5-1 and TRBJ1-4, with 7 bases lining up with TRBD1. CDR1 and CDR2 from the germline V gene are SGHRS and YFSETQ. V shed 4 bases and J 8 bases; nucleotides not matched to a gene: 5. This CDR3 spans 13 amino acids.

This clonotype came up many times. The chain combines TRBV19 with TRBJ2-7, with D possibly being TRBD1 or TRBD2 (6 bases each). Trimming took off 3 bases at V and 7 bases at J, with 13 bases between the two ends. The CDR3 consists of 13 residues. Germline loops: CDR1 LNHDA, CDR2 SQIVND (reference sequence). CDR3 sequence reads: CASSMVEGGEQYF. CDR3 sequence (DNA): TGTGCCAGTAGTATGGTGGAGGGGGGAGAGCAGTACTTC. Variable domain in full (rest from reference TRBV19 and TRBJ2-7): DGGITQSPKYLFRKEGQNVTLSCEQNLNHDAMYWYRQDPGQGLRLIYYSQIVNDFQKGDIAEGYSVSREKKESFPLTVTSAQKNPTAFYLCASSMVEGGEQYFGPGTRLTVT.

This clonotype appeared many times. The V and J genes are TRBV7-9 and TRBJ2-3; 7 bases are a match to TRBD1. This CDR3 comprises 14 residues. Germline V gene data show CDR1 as SEHNR and CDR2 as FQNEAQ (reference sequence). The V gene end was trimmed by 3 bases and the J gene end by 6 bases; junction bases not matched to a gene: 6. CDR3 DNA sequence: TGTGCCAGCAGCTTCACAGGGGTGGGCGATACGCAGTATTTT. This encodes CASSFTGVGDTQYF.

In this sample, this clonotype turned up many times. The rearrangement uses TRBV5-1 and TRBJ1-4; weak D call: TRBD1 (6 bases). Trimming cost V 0 bases and J 8 bases, with 11 bases left between them. The CDR3 covers 14 residues. CDR1 is SGHRS, CDR2 YFSETQ, per germline. CDR3: CASSLEGVEEKLFF. The CDR3 DNA reads as TGCGCCAGCAGCTTGGAGGGGGTCGAAGAAAAACTGTTTTTT.

This clonotype has a count of ten or more. The rearrangement joins TRBV19 to TRBJ1-2; D is unclear. The germline V gene has CDR1 LNHDA and CDR2 SQIVND (reference sequence). V shed 5 bases and J shed 4 bases, with 11 bases lying between them. The CDR3 is 13 amino acids. DNA of the CDR3: TGTGCCAGTAGTGGAGGCAGCTTCTATGGCTACACCTTC. It is translated as CASSGGSFYGYTF.

The sample holds a few counts of this clonotype. The V call is TRBV25-1, the J call TRBJ1-4; the D is unclear. Trimming removed 3 bases from V and 2 bases from J, with 10 bases in between. In germline, CDR1 is MGHDK, CDR2 SYGVNS. The CDR3 spans 15 residues. The DNA of the CDR3 is TGTGCCAGCAGTGACTATACACTGACTAATGAAAAACTGTTTTTT. Protein sequence: CASSDYTLTNEKLFF.

This clonotype was seen many times. The V and J genes are TRBV5-4 and TRBJ2-1; D is perhaps TRBD1 (7 bases). Trimming removed 2 bases at V and 7 bases at J, with 16 bases between. This CDR3 is built from 15 residues. Germline CDR1 reads SGHNT; CDR2 reads YYREEE (reference sequence). The CDR3 DNA follows: TGTGCCAGCAGCTTATACAGGGGAGGAAGGAATGAGCAGTTCTTC. This sequence encodes CASSLYRGGRNEQFF.

This clonotype was counted ten times or more. The gene calls are TRBV9 and TRBJ2-1; 12 nucleotides match TRBD2. CDR3 length: 14 residues. In germline, CDR1 is SGDLS, CDR2 YYNGEE. V shed 2 bases, J shed 8 bases, and the junction held 2 bases outside the gene matches. The CDR3 region has the DNA TGTGCCAGCAGCGTGGGGACTAGCGGGCATGAGCAGTTCTTC. Amino acid sequence: CASSVGTSGHEQFF.

The chain has TRBV6-2 or TRBV6-3 and TRBJ2-2; a possible D gene is TRBD2 (5 bases). Germline V gene sequence: CDR1 MNHEY, CDR2 SVGEGT. V was shortened by 4 bases and J by 7 bases, with 19 bases between the two germline ends. CDR3 size: 16 residues. As DNA, the CDR3 is TGTGCCAGCAGTTCCATGACTGCCGGGAAGGGCGGGGAGCTGTTTTTT. Its translation is CASSSMTAGKGGELFF.

Many counts were recorded for this clonotype. V gene TRBV27 combines with J gene TRBJ2-7, with unresolved D. The CDR3 loop spans 13 amino acids. Germline V lookup: CDR1 MNHEY, CDR2 SMNVEV (reference sequence). The germline V and J ends were trimmed by 6 bases and 0 bases, with 9 bases remaining between them. CDR3 residues: CASRVGRSYEQYF. CDR3 nucleotide sequence: TGTGCCAGCAGGGTGGGTCGCTCCTACGAGCAGTACTTC.

This clonotype has at least ten counts. The chain carries TRBV19 and TRBJ2-1, with TRBD2 matching over 7 bases. With V trimmed by 6 bases and J by 0 bases, 14 bases remained unmatched. CDR1 and CDR2 (germline): LNHDA, SQIVND (reference sequence). There are 18 residues in the CDR3. CDR3 loop: CASSPSRAGVSSYNEQFF. The CDR3 DNA follows: TGTGCCAGTAGCCCATCTAGGGCGGGGGTAAGCTCCTACAATGAGCAGTTCTTC.